One sample yielded the 14 T cell receptor beta chains listed below, sequenced in a study of TIL therapy for anti-PD-1-resistant metastatic lung cancer. The time point: pre-treatment sample, taken before nivolumab and TIL therapy. Most excised metastases sampled were pleural nodules or supraclavicular lymph nodes. This was the immunoSEQ v3 assay. The protocol was immunoSEQ multiplex PCR, while the TCRdb copy is restricted to in-frame clones and leaves out a portion. Here the sample spans 95,000 or so clones, 50% to 70% being singletons. Sequencing used tumor tissue, obtained at baseline. These receptors all come from a person aged 25 to 80 with non-small cell lung cancer.

This chain connects TRBV30 to TRBJ1-5; D gene ambiguous. V lost 0 bases and J lost 1, with 10 bases in between. There are 15 residues in the CDR3. Germline V gene data show CDR1 as GTSNPN and CDR2 as SVGIG (reference sequence). CDR3 loop: CAWSVGWGSNQPQHF. CDR3 in DNA: TGTGCCTGGAGTGTGGGTTGGGGAAGCAATCAGCCCCAGCATTTT.

V gene TRBV5-6 combines with J gene TRBJ2-2; D not resolved. The length of the CDR3 is 14 residues. V shed 1 base and J shed 1 base, with 5 bases lying between them. Germline V CDR1 and CDR2: SGHDT, YYEEEE. The CDR3 sequence is CASSLPQNTGELFF. The CDR3, as DNA: TGTGCCAGCAGCTTGCCCCAGAACACCGGGGAGCTGTTTTTT.

V is TRBV6-6 and J is TRBJ2-3; TRBD2 matches at 9 bases. The V segment lost 6 bases and the J segment 0 bases; nucleotides outside the gene matches: 4. Per germline, CDR1 MNHNY and CDR2 SVGAGI (reference sequence). The CDR3 runs to 15 residues. In nucleotides, the CDR3 is TGTGCCAGCAGACTAGCGGGCACTAGCACAGATACGCAGTATTTT. Translated: CASRLAGTSTDTQYF.

The chain couples TRBV27 to TRBJ2-7; 8 bases line up with TRBD2. The junction had 15 bases not matched to a gene; V was cut back by 5 bases and J by 6 bases. From germline, CDR1 is MNHEY and CDR2 SMNVEV (reference sequence). CDR3 length: 16 residues. The CDR3 sequence: CASSSAGTRVTSEQYF. In DNA, the CDR3 is TGTGCCAGCAGTAGCGCCGGGACTAGAGTTACGAGCGAGCAGTACTTC.

This clone has more than one count but fewer than ten. The junction departs from the called germline gene at one end, perhaps through a read error. This chain links TRBV7-3 with TRBJ1-4, with a tentative D call TRBD1 (5 bases). Germline CDR1 reads SGHTA; CDR2 reads FQGTGA. The CDR3 spans 11 residues. The CDR3 DNA sequence: TGTGCCAGCAGCTTAACAGGGGACGGTTATTTT. Translated: CASSLTGDGYF.

The chain uses TRBV9 and TRBJ1-3; a possible D gene is TRBD1 (5 bases). Trimming cost V 4 bases and J 3 bases, with 11 bases left between them. The germline gives CDR1 SGDLS, CDR2 YYNGEE. The CDR3 covers 14 residues. CDR3 coding DNA: TGTGCCAGCAGCCCGGCAGGGATTGGAAACACCATATATTTT. Amino acid sequence: CASSPAGIGNTIYF.

This clone was observed once. This rearrangement joins TRBV5-1 to TRBJ2-3; weak D call: TRBD1 (6 bases). This CDR3 is 16 amino acids long. With 0 bases removed from V and 2 bases from J, the gap between germline ends came to 13 bases. Looked up from germline, CDR1 is SGHRS and CDR2 is YFSETQ. The CDR3 sequence is CASSLGTAIITDTQYF. CDR3 coding DNA: TGCGCCAGCAGCTTGGGGACAGCGATAATCACAGATACGCAGTATTTT.

V and J are TRBV6-2 or TRBV6-3 and TRBJ2-7; 8 bases fit TRBD2. V was clipped by 4 bases and J by 0 bases; unmatched bases: 5. This CDR3 contains 15 residues. Germline CDR1 MNHEY, CDR2 SVGEGT. The CDR3 loop is CASSWPSGSSYEQYF. CDR3 nucleotide sequence: TGTGCCAGCAGTTGGCCCAGCGGGAGCTCCTACGAGCAGTACTTC.

This clone has just a few counts. V and J are TRBV5-1 and TRBJ2-2; unclear D gene. Trimming removed 4 bases from V and 4 bases from J, with 11 bases in between. The length of the CDR3 is 14 residues. CDR1 is SGHRS and CDR2 is YFSETQ in the germline V gene. The CDR3: CASSPGPFTGELFF. CDR3 bases: TGCGCCAGCAGCCCCGGGCCCTTCACCGGGGAGCTGTTTTTT.

This clone was counted only a few times. The gene calls are TRBV5-1 and TRBJ2-1; 12 bases align to TRBD2. CDR1 is SGHRS, CDR2 YFSETQ, per germline. The trim removed 7 bases at V and 7 bases at J, leaving 18 bases unmatched. This CDR3 is built from 18 residues. The CDR3 DNA sequence: TGCGCCAGCGAGCAGGGGTCGCTAGCGGGGGGGCTATGGAATGAGCAGTTCTTC. This gives the protein CASEQGSLAGGLWNEQFF.

There are a few counts of this clone. The V gene is TRBV5-6, the J gene TRBJ1-1; no definite D call. CDR1 and CDR2 (germline): SGHDT, YYEEEE. Trimming shortened V by 2 bases and J by 3 bases, and 14 bases separated the two germline ends. The CDR3 extends over 15 amino acids. In DNA form, the CDR3 reads TGTGCCAGCAGCTTAGGGCTCCGGGGAGACACTGAAGCTTTCTTT. It translates to CASSLGLRGDTEAFF.

The rearrangement uses TRBV6-6 and TRBJ1-6; 7 nucleotides match TRBD1. Germline CDR1 and CDR2: MNHNY and SVGAGI (reference sequence). The V and J ends lost 8 bases and 7 bases, in that order; junction bases with no gene match: 5. This CDR3 contains 13 residues. This CDR3 is CASARGLNSPLHF. The CDR3 DNA is TGTGCCAGCGCAAGGGGGCTCAATTCACCCCTCCACTTT.

V is TRBV6-2 or TRBV6-3 and J is TRBJ1-2; D perhaps matches TRBD1 (5 bases). Germline-derived CDR1 and CDR2 are MNHEY and SVGEGT. This CDR3 region has 16 residues. Trimming stripped 5 bases from V and 6 bases from J, with 22 bases between. CDR3 sequence: CASSHDAGTKNDGYTF. The CDR3 bases are TGTGCCAGCAGTCACGATGCCGGGACCAAAAATGATGGCTACACCTTC.

This chain connects TRBV5-6 to TRBJ2-1; D tentatively reads TRBD1 or TRBD2 (5 bases each). This CDR3 contains 15 residues. V lost 5 bases and J lost 8, with 20 bases in between. CDR1 and CDR2 (germline): SGHDT, YYEEEE. Written as DNA, the CDR3 is TGTGCCAGCAGGAAACCCGGGGCCCCCCGGGATGAGCAGTTCTTC. It translates to CASRKPGAPRDEQFF.